The text below deals with one T cell receptor beta chain. As originally analysed: Researchers report that nucleated cell counts were estimated from reference gene primer amplification. Produced via immunoSEQ multiplex PCR; TCRdb's table is partial and in-frame only. D and trimming come from the DNA, and the V and J calls and clone size come from that table. Here the sample spans about 28,000 clones, more than 70% being singletons. This specimen comes from a study of blood T cell repertoires in COVID-19. On the study more broadly: The study drew acute and convalescent COVID-19 samples from the United States, Italy and Spain. From T cells, B-cell-depleted T cells, or PBMCs came the material, which was cDNA or gDNA.

The sequence was obtained from a human donor in a cohort sampled during active COVID-19. Sequenced: peripheral blood.

The CDR3 loop reads CASSNAESNSPLHF. The CDR3 nucleotides are TGCGCCAGCAGTAATGCGGAAAGTAATTCACCCCTCCACTTT. The chain employs TRBV5-1 and TRBJ1-6; no reliable D call. Germline-derived CDR1 and CDR2 are SGHRS and YFSETQ. The CDR3 consists of 14 residues. V gave up 5 bases and J gave up 6 bases, with 12 bases separating them.